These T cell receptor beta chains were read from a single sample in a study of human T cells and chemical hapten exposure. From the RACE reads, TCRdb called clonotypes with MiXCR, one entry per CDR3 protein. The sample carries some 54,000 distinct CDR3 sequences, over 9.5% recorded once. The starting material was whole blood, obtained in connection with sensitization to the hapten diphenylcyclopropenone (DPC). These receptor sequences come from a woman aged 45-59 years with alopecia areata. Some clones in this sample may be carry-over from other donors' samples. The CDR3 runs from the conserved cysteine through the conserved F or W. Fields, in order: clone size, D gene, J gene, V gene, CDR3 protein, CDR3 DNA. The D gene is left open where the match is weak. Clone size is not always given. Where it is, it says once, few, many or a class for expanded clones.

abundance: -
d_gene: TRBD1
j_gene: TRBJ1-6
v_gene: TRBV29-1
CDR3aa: CSPCAASRGYNSPLHF
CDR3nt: TGCAGCCCCTGCGCCGCCTCCAGGGGGTATAATTCACCCCTCCACTTT

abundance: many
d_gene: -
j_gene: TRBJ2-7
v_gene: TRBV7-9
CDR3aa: CASSSRDPPYEQYF
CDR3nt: TGTGCCAGCAGCTCCCGGGACCCACCCTACGAGCAGTACTTC

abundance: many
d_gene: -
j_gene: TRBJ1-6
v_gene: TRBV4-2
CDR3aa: CASSQLLRTMSTDSPLHF
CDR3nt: TGTGCCAGCAGTCAATTACTTAGGACAATGTCAACGGATTCACCCCTCCACTTT

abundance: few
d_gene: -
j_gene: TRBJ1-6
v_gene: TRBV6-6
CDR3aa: CASSYSGTENSPLHF
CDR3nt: TGTGCCAGCAGTTACTCCGGGACCGAAAATTCACCCCTCCACTTT

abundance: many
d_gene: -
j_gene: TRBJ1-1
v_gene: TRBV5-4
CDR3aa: CASSLDMVPFGRAENTEAFF
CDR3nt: TGTGCCAGCAGCTTGGATATGGTTCCGTTCGGCAGGGCCGAGAACACTGAAGCTTTCTTT

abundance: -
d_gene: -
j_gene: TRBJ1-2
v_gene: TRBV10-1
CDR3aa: CASSPGHLLYGPYGYTF
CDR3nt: TGCGCCAGCAGTCCCGGACATCTATTATATGGGCCTTATGGCTACACCTTC

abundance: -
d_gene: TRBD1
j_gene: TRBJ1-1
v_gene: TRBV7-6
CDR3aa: CASSLQGATDTEAFF
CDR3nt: TGTGCCAGCAGCTTACAGGGGGCGACGGACACTGAAGCTTTCTTT

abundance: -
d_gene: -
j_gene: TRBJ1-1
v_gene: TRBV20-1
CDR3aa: CSAQHPNTEAFF
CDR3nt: TGCAGTGCTCAACACCCGAACACTGAAGCTTTCTTT

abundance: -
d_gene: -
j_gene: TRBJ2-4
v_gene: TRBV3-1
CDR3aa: CASSHQTGYGQAGNIQYF
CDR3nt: TGTGCCAGCAGCCATCAGACAGGGTACGGCCAAGCGGGGAACATTCAGTACTTC

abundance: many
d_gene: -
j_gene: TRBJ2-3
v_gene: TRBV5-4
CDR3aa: CASSTDRDTQYF
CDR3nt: TGTGCCAGCAGCACGGACCGGGATACGCAGTATTTT

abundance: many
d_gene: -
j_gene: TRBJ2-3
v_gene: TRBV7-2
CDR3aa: CASSFSTDTQYF
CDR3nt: TGTGCCAGCAGCTTCAGCACAGATACGCAGTATTTT

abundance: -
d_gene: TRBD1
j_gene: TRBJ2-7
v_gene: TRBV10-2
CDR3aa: CASESGQGSLYEQYF
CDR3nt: TGCGCCAGCGAGTCGGGACAGGGTTCTCTCTACGAGCAGTACTTC

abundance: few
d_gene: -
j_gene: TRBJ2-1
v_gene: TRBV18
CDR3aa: CASSPGGGPYNEQFF
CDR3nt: TGTGCCAGCTCACCTGGAGGGGGCCCCTACAATGAGCAGTTCTTC

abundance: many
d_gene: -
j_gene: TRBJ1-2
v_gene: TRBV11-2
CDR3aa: CASSLDSANYGYTF
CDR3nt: TGTGCCAGCAGCTTGGACAGCGCTAACTATGGCTACACCTTC

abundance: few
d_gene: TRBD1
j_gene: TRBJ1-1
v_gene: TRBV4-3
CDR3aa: CASSQRQGSEAFF
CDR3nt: TGCGCCAGCAGCCAACGACAGGGTTCTGAAGCTTTCTTT

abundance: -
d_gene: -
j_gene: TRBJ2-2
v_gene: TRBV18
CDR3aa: CASSVAAEKTNTGELFF
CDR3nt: TGTGCCAGCTCAGTCGCGGCCGAGAAAACGAACACCGGGGAGCTGTTTTTT

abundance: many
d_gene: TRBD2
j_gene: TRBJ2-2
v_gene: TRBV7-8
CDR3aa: CASSQSGGRAVRELFF
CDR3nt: TGTGCCAGCAGCCAGAGCGGCGGGAGGGCCGTGAGGGAGCTGTTTTTT

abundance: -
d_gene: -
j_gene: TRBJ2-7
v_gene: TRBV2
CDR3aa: CASSERGDEQYF
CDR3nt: TGTGCCAGCAGTGAGAGAGGGGACGAGCAGTACTTC

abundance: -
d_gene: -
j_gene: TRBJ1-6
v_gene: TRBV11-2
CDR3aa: CASSLLTVSGSPLHF
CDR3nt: TGTGCCAGCAGCTTACTAACGGTCTCTGGTTCACCCCTCCACTTT

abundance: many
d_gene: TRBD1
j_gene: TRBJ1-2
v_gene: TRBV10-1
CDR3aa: CASRRAGGWLHGYTF
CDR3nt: TGCGCCAGCAGGAGAGCAGGGGGCTGGCTCCATGGCTACACCTTC

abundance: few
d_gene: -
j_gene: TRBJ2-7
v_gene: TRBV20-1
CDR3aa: CSARNSPYEQYF
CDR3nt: TGCAGTGCTAGAAACTCCCCCTACGAGCAGTACTTC

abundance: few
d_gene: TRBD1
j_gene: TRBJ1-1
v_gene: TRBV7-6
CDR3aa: CASSLAGQANTEAFF
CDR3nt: TGTGCCAGCAGCTTAGCCGGACAGGCGAACACTGAAGCTTTCTTT